These 30 T cell receptor beta chains share one sample of origin, sequenced in a study of T cells in Graves' hyperthyroidism and ophthalmopathy (dated by TCRdb to the late 2010s). The library was prepared using multiplex PCR. The listed sequencing device is Illumina HiSeq 2000. Amplification of TCR beta CDR3 regions was carried out from RNA transcripts. The TCR CDR3 was subjected to a first round of RT-PCR using the HTBI primer set and the Qiagen OneStep RT-PCR kit. In TCRdb, the public reads were trimmed at Q25 with fastp and aligned with MiXCR, with productive beta chains retained. Each record represents a unique CDR3 protein, reported with the most common genes and DNA among its rows. Counted in this sample were roughly 550,000 distinct CDR3 sequences; around 16% of them appeared once. The ten top clones hold over 25% of the sample. Sequences were obtained from blood. Receptors were obtained from a woman aged 25-40 years with Graves' ophthalmopathy.

This clonotype was recorded many times. The chain is built from TRBV30 and TRBJ2-1; 10 positions agree with TRBD2. V was pared by 5 bases and J by 4 bases, with 14 bases of the junction left unmatched. The CDR3 totals 17 residues. Germline CDR1 GTSNPN, CDR2 SVGIG (reference sequence). The CDR3: CAWRRGPLAGGYNEQFF. The CDR3 DNA reads as TGTGCCTGGCGAAGGGGACCCTTAGCGGGAGGTTACAATGAGCAGTTCTTC.

This clonotype appeared many times. The chain couples TRBV28 to TRBJ1-2; maybe TRBD1 (5 bases). This CDR3 has 12 residues. CDR1 is MDHEN and CDR2 is SYDVKM in the germline V gene. The V and J ends lost 6 bases and 10 bases respectively, with 15 bases between them. CDR3 loop: CASSEGQPSYTF. CDR3 DNA sequence: TGTGCCAGCAGCGAGGGGCAGCCGTCCTACACCTTC.

At least ten counts were recorded for this clonotype. The chain combines TRBV5-6 with TRBJ2-1; 12 bases agree with TRBD2. With 5 bases clipped from V and 1 base from J, the junction kept 7 bases outside the gene matches. Germline CDR1 SGHDT, CDR2 YYEEEE. This CDR3 is built from 17 residues. CDR3 loop: CASSQTSGSVSYNEQFF. The DNA for the CDR3 is TGTGCCAGCAGTCAGACTAGCGGGAGTGTGTCCTACAATGAGCAGTTCTTC. The complete variable domain, with remaining parts taken from reference TRBV5-6 and TRBJ2-1, reads DAGVTQSPTHLIKTRGQQVTLRCSPKSGHDTVSWYQQALGQGPQFIFQYYEEEERQRGNFPDRFSGHQFPNYSSELNVNALLLGDSALYLCASSQTSGSVSYNEQFFGPGTRLTVL.

This clonotype was seen ten or more times. The J gene is TRBJ2-5, the V gene TRBV20-1; 7 positions match TRBD2. CDR3 length: 13 amino acids. Trimming cost V 2 bases and J 1 base; bases outside gene matches: 1. The germline V gene encodes CDR1 DFQATT and CDR2 SNEGSKA (reference sequence). The CDR3 loop reads CSARRTSQETQYF. In DNA, the CDR3 is TGCAGTGCTAGACGGACTAGCCAAGAGACCCAGTACTTC.

The genes are TRBV5-6 and TRBJ2-1, with 13 bases matching TRBD2. Per the germline V gene, CDR1 is SGHDT and CDR2 is YYEEEE. This CDR3 is 19 amino acids long. Losses at the gene ends were 6 bases for V and 0 bases for J; bases not matched to a gene: 12. Here the CDR3 DNA reads TGTGCCAGCATGTCCGGGACTAGCGGGACTTATAGCTCCTACAATGAGCAGTTCTTC. Amino acids: CASMSGTSGTYSSYNEQFF.

This clonotype was detected ten times or more. J is TRBJ1-2 and V is TRBV11-2, with D unclear. V was trimmed by 8 bases and J by 4 bases, leaving 17 bases between them. The CDR3 totals 14 residues. CDR1 and CDR2 (germline): SGHAT, FQNNGV. The CDR3 loop reads CASRGGRRLYGYTF. CDR3 bases: TGTGCCAGCCGTGGCGGGCGGCGCCTCTATGGCTACACCTTC.

There are many counts of this clonotype. The chain has TRBV11-3 and TRBJ1-2; D is perhaps TRBD1 (5 bases). The ends were cut back, 1 base at V and 10 bases at J, with 10 bases in the middle. Germline V gene lookup returns CDR1 SGHNT and CDR2 YENEEA. The CDR3 covers 12 residues. The CDR3 DNA reads as TGTGCCAGCAGCTTAGGGACATCATCCTACACCTTC. Protein sequence: CASSLGTSSYTF.

The rearrangement joins TRBV27 to TRBJ1-2, with D unclear. The CDR3 has 14 residues. Trimming cost V 4 bases and J 4 bases, with 13 bases left between them. Germline V gene sequence: CDR1 MNHEY, CDR2 SMNVEV (reference sequence). This chain's CDR3 is CASSSEGSVYGYTF. In DNA, the CDR3 is TGTGCCAGCAGTTCGGAAGGGAGCGTCTATGGCTACACCTTC.

This clonotype showed up just a few times. The J gene is TRBJ1-3, the V gene TRBV18; 7 bases are shared with TRBD1. Germline trimming cut 1 base from V and 0 bases from J; bases unmatched to any gene: 3. The CDR3 covers 16 residues. CDR1 is KGHSH, CDR2 LQKENI, per germline. The CDR3 coding sequence is TGTGCCAGCTCACCACGAGGGACAGACTCTGGAAACACCATATATTTT. This encodes CASSPRGTDSGNTIYF.

The chain joins TRBV28 to TRBJ2-4; tentatively, D is TRBD2 (6 bases). CDR3 length: 14 residues. V was cut by 2 bases and J by 6 bases, with 11 bases left in between. CDR1 is MDHEN and CDR2 is SYDVKM in the germline V gene. CDR3 nucleotides: TGTGCCAGCAGTTTACGGGGGTTTGGAAACATTCAGTACTTC. Its protein is CASSLRGFGNIQYF.

The CDR3 loop is CASSEVDRYQETQYF. CDR3 bases: TGCGCCAGCAGTGAGGTGGACAGGTACCAAGAGACCCAGTACTTC. The V and J genes are TRBV10-2 and TRBJ2-5; 7 nucleotides line up with TRBD1. Germline trimming cut 2 bases from V and 0 bases from J; bases unmatched to any gene: 3. The germline V gene encodes CDR1 WSHSY and CDR2 SAAADI. This CDR3 has 15 amino acids.

The CDR3 bases are TGTGCCAGCAGCGTAGATGGGCAGCCAAACTATGAAAAACTGTTTTTT. It yields the protein CASSVDGQPNYEKLFF. The chain links TRBV9 to TRBJ1-4, with unresolved D. The germline CDR1 and CDR2 sequences are SGDLS and YYNGEE. CDR3 length: 16 residues. The V and J ends lost 0 bases and 6 bases respectively, with 15 bases between them. Complete variable domain (other parts from reference TRBV9 and TRBJ1-4): DSGVTQTPKHLITATGQRVTLRCSPRSGDLSVYWYQQSLDQGLQFLIQYYNGEERAKGNILERFSAQQFPDLHSELNLSSLELGDSALYFCASSVDGQPNYEKLFFGSGTQLSVL.

CDR3 sequence reads: CASSHSGTLPYEQYF. DNA for the CDR3: TGTGCCAGCAGTCATTCCGGGACCCTCCCCTACGAGCAGTACTTC. This rearrangement joins TRBV13 to TRBJ2-7; D is possibly TRBD1 or TRBD2 (5 bases each). Germline CDR1 is PRHDT and CDR2 is FYEKMQ (reference sequence). V was clipped by 6 bases and J by 2 bases, with 17 bases between them. CDR3 length equals 15 residues.

This clonotype was seen ten or more times. The rearrangement links TRBV28 to TRBJ2-3, with D maybe TRBD2 (6 bases). Germline V CDR1 and CDR2: MDHEN, SYDVKM. The CDR3 is made up of 13 amino acids. Deletions cut 5 bases from V and 7 bases from J, with 13 bases between. The CDR3 reads CASSRRESNTQYF. For the CDR3, the DNA is TGTGCCAGCAGTCGCCGGGAGTCGAATACGCAGTATTTT.

CDR3 residues: CASSLEGGGQIYSYEQYF. CDR3 coding DNA: TGTGCCAGCAGCTTAGAAGGTGGCGGTCAGATCTACTCCTACGAGCAGTACTTC. This chain uses TRBV7-8 with TRBJ2-7; the D is unclear. Germline V gene data show CDR1 as SGHVS and CDR2 as FQNEAQ. Between the trimmed V and J ends, which lost 1 base and 0 bases, there was a span of 19 bases. This CDR3 contains 18 residues.

The chain combines TRBV5-4 with TRBJ2-3; TRBD1 aligns across 10 bases. Trimming removed 1 base from V and 15 bases from J; junction bases left unmatched: 8. The CDR3 runs to 13 residues. Per germline, CDR1 SGHNT and CDR2 YYREEE (reference sequence). The CDR3 bases are TGTGCCAGCAGCTTGCCGCCCGACAGGGGGCATTATTTT. It encodes CASSLPPDRGHYF.

This clonotype was recorded at least ten times. The chain uses TRBV20-1 and TRBJ2-3; D call uncertain. Trimming stripped 3 bases from V and 2 bases from J, with 9 bases between. From germline, CDR1 is DFQATT and CDR2 SNEGSKA (reference sequence). This CDR3 is 13 amino acids long. Here the CDR3 DNA reads TGCAGTGCTAGTTGGGGAATCACAGATACGCAGTATTTT. Amino acid sequence: CSASWGITDTQYF.

This clonotype came up many times. The chain is built from TRBV29-1 and TRBJ1-4; tentative D call: TRBD1 (5 bases). Germline lookup yields CDR1 SQVTM and CDR2 ANQGSEA. The CDR3 consists of 14 residues. V lost 6 bases and J lost 4, with 15 bases in between. As DNA, the CDR3 is TGCAGCGTCGTCCAGGGTGTAGTTAATGAAAAACTGTTTTTT. Residues: CSVVQGVVNEKLFF.

This clonotype was seen many times. The J gene is TRBJ2-1, the V gene TRBV5-6; 11 bases are shared with TRBD2. Germline assignment: CDR1 SGHDT and CDR2 YYEEEE. V lost 4 bases, J lost 6 bases, and 3 bases stayed unmatched. This CDR3 contains 14 residues. CDR3 bases: TGTGCCAGCAGCGAGGGACTAGCGGTCAATGAGCAGTTCTTC. Its protein is CASSEGLAVNEQFF.

This rearrangement joins TRBV2 to TRBJ2-2, with 8 bases aligning to TRBD1. This CDR3 contains 14 residues. Germline loops: CDR1 SNHLY, CDR2 FYNNEI. V trimming: 10 bases; J trimming: 5 bases; junction bases outside the gene matches: 9. The CDR3 loop reads CAMRTGQRTGELFF. CDR3 nucleotides: TGTGCCATGCGGACAGGGCAACGGACCGGGGAGCTGTTTTTT.

This clonotype was counted at least ten times. The chain has TRBV28 and TRBJ2-1; maybe TRBD2 (6 bases). V was clipped by 5 bases and J by 7 bases, with 12 bases between them. Germline assignment: CDR1 MDHEN and CDR2 SYDVKM. The CDR3 consists of 13 residues. The CDR3 region has the DNA TGTGCCAGCAGTGAGGGACGGGAGAATGAGCAGTTCTTC. As protein: CASSEGRENEQFF.

As for this clonotype: With a much larger clone just one base away, this may be a read error. The chain has TRBV7-2 and TRBJ2-5, with no clear D. The CDR3 consists of 13 residues. Germline loops: CDR1 SGHTA, CDR2 FQGNSA. In DNA, the CDR3 is TGTGCCAGCGGCTTAGAGTTCCGAGAGACCCAGTACTTC. Amino acids: CASGLEFRETQYF.

This clonotype was detected many times. The rearrangement links TRBV11-2 to TRBJ2-2; no firm D call. Trimming took 5 bases from V and 3 from J, leaving 7 bases between them. Germline loops: CDR1 SGHAT, CDR2 FQNNGV. The CDR3 has 13 amino acids. CDR3 nucleotides: TGTGCCAGCAGCGTAACTTACACCGGGGAGCTGTTTTTT. Translating it yields CASSVTYTGELFF.

This rearrangement joins TRBV6-2 or TRBV6-3 to TRBJ2-5; 9 positions match TRBD2. Per germline, CDR1 MNHEY and CDR2 SVGEGT. CDR3 length equals 15 residues. With V trimmed by 6 bases and J by 5 bases, 10 bases remained unmatched. CDR3 protein: CASREVAGVYETQYF. CDR3 nucleotide sequence: TGTGCCAGCAGAGAAGTAGCGGGAGTTTACGAGACCCAGTACTTC.

This clonotype was picked up a small number of times. This chain uses TRBV7-2 with TRBJ2-1; D is perhaps TRBD2 (6 bases). The CDR3 length is 15 residues. CDR1 SGHTA and CDR2 FQGNSA come from the germline V gene. V was clipped by 3 bases and J by 7 bases, with 16 bases between them. CDR3 sequence: CASSFIGGVGNEQFF. The CDR3 DNA sequence: TGTGCCAGCAGCTTCATAGGAGGGGTCGGGAATGAGCAGTTCTTC.

The CDR3 here is CASSHFLSARDTQYF. The DNA of the CDR3 is TGTGCCAGCAGTCATTTCTTGTCCGCAAGAGATACGCAGTATTTT. This sequence joins TRBV7-9 and TRBJ2-3; no clear D. The CDR3 has 15 residues. From germline, CDR1 is SEHNR and CDR2 FQNEAQ (reference sequence). The V end was cut by 6 bases, the J end by 5 bases, with 18 bases between.

This clonotype has more than one count but fewer than ten. The chain carries TRBV20-1 and TRBJ2-7, with D perhaps being TRBD1 or TRBD2 (5 bases each). V lost 8 bases, J lost 4 bases, and 18 bases lay in between. Germline V gene lookup returns CDR1 DFQATT and CDR2 SNEGSKA (reference sequence). There are 13 residues in the CDR3. In nucleotides, the CDR3 is TGCAGTAGATCCGGGGCCCAATCATACGAGCAGTACTTC. This encodes CSRSGAQSYEQYF.

This clonotype was counted many times. This sequence joins TRBV5-8 and TRBJ2-5; the D gene is possibly TRBD2 (5 bases). Trimming removed 0 bases at V and 2 bases at J, with 11 bases between. The CDR3 has 15 amino acids. From germline, CDR1 is SGHTS and CDR2 YDEGEE. CDR3 in amino acids: CASSLVLAFQETQYF. CDR3 nucleotide sequence: TGTGCCAGCAGCTTGGTTCTAGCCTTTCAAGAGACCCAGTACTTC.

The rearrangement joins TRBV6-4 to TRBJ2-1, with TRBD2 identical over 7 bases. The V gene end was trimmed by 4 bases and the J gene end by 8 bases; junction bases not matched to a gene: 8. CDR3 size: 14 residues. Germline assignment: CDR1 MRHNA and CDR2 SNTAGT. The CDR3 nucleotides are TGTGCCAGCAGTGCGGGGGGAGGGTATTATGAGCAGTTCTTC. Its protein product is CASSAGGGYYEQFF.

This clonotype appeared a few times. Germline and junction disagree at one end, which may indicate a read error. The rearrangement uses TRBV29-1 and TRBJ2-5; D unresolved. The CDR3 runs to 14 residues. The germline V gene has CDR1 SQVTM and CDR2 ANQGSEA. Here the CDR3 reads CSAENRASRETQYF. Written as DNA, the CDR3 is TGCAGCGCTGAAAATCGGGCTAGTCGGGAGACCCAGTACTTC.